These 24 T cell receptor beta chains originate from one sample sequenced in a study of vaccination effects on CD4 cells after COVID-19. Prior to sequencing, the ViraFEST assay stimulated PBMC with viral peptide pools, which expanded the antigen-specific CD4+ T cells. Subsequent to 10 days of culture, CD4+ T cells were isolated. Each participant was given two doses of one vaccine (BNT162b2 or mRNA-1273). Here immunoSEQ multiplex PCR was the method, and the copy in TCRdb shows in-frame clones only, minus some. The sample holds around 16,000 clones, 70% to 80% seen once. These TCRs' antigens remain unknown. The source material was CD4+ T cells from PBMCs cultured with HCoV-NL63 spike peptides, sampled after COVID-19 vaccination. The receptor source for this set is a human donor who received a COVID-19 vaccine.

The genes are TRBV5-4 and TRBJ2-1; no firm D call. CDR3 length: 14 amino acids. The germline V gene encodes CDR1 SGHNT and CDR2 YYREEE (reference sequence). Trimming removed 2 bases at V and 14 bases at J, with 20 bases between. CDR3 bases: TGTGCCAGCAGCTTATCTGGACGGTCGAGAAGGGAGTTCTTC. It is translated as CASSLSGRSRREFF.

The CDR3 region has the DNA TGTGCCAGCAGCGACCGGGGGGCGATCACAGATACGCAGTATTTT. Translation gives CASSDRGAITDTQYF. V gene TRBV9 combines with J gene TRBJ2-3; tentative D call: TRBD2 (7 bases). Trimming stripped 3 bases from V and 2 bases from J, with 13 bases between. The CDR3 spans 15 residues. Germline assignment: CDR1 SGDLS and CDR2 YYNGEE.

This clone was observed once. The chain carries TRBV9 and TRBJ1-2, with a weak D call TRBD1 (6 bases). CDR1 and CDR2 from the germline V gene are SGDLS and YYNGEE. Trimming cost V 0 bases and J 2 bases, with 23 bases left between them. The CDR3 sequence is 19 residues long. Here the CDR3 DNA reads TGTGCCAGCAGCGTAGGACCTACCGGGACATCATCCGCCAACTATGGCTACACCTTC. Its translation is CASSVGPTGTSSANYGYTF. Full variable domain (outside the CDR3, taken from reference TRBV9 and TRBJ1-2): DSGVTQTPKHLITATGQRVTLRCSPRSGDLSVYWYQQSLDQGLQFLIQYYNGEERAKGNILERFSAQQFPDLHSELNLSSLELGDSALYFCASSVGPTGTSSANYGYTFGSGTRLTVV.

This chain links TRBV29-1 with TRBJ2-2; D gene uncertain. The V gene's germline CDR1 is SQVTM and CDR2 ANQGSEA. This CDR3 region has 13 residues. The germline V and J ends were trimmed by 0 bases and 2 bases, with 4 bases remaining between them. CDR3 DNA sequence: TGCAGCGTTGAAGAGAGAAACACCGGGGAGCTGTTTTTT. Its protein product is CSVEERNTGELFF.

CDR3 nucleotides: TGCGCCAGCAGTTACAGGGTCACAGATACGCAGTATTTT. Encoded protein: CASSYRVTDTQYF. The chain recombines TRBV5-1 with TRBJ2-3; tentative D call: TRBD1 (6 bases). The CDR3 totals 13 residues. Between the trimmed V and J ends, which lost 5 bases and 2 bases, there was a span of 9 bases. The germline CDR1 and CDR2 sequences are SGHRS and YFSETQ.

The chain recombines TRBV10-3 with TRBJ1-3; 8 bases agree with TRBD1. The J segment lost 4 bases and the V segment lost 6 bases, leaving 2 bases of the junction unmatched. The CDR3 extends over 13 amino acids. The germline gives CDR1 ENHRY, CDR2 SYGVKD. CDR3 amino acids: CAISQGAGNTIYF. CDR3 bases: TGTGCCATCAGCCAGGGGGCGGGAAACACCATATATTTT.

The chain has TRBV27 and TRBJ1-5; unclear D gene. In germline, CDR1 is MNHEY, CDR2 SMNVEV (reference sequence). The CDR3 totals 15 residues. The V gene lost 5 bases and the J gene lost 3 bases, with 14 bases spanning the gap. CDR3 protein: CASSRISWINQPQHF. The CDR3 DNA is TGTGCCAGCAGTCGGATCAGCTGGATCAATCAGCCCCAGCATTTT.

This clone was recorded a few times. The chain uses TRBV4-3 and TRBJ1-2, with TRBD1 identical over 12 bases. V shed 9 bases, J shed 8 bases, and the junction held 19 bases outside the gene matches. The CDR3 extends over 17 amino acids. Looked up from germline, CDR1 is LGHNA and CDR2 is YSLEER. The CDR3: CASAGPGTGGAKGGYTF. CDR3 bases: TGCGCCAGTGCCGGTCCTGGGACAGGGGGCGCGAAGGGCGGCTACACCTTC.

The CDR3 bases are TGTGCCAGCAGCCAGAGTGGGGAGAACTATGGCTACACCTTC. Protein product: CASSQSGENYGYTF. This rearrangement joins TRBV4-2 to TRBJ1-2; D call uncertain. The CDR3 has 14 amino acids. Trimming removed 3 bases at V and 2 bases at J, with 10 bases between. Germline V gene data show CDR1 as LGHNA and CDR2 as YNFKEQ.

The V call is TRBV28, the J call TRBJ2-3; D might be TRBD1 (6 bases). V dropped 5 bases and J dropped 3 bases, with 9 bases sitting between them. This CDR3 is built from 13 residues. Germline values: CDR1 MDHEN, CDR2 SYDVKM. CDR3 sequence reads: CASSATGTDTQYF. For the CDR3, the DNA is TGTGCCAGCAGTGCAACAGGGACAGATACGCAGTATTTT.

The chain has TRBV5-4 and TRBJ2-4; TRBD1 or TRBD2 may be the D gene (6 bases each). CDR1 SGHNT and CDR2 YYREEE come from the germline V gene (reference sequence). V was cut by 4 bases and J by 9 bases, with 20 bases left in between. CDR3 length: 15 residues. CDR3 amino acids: CASSPSAEGGGIQYF. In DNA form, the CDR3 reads TGTGCCAGCAGCCCCTCCGCTGAGGGGGGAGGCATTCAGTACTTC. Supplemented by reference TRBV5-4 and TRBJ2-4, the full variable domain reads ETGVTQSPTHLIKTRGQQVTLRCSSQSGHNTVSWYQQALGQGPQFIFQYYREEENGRGNFPPRFSGLQFPNYSSELNVNALELDDSALYLCASSPSAEGGGIQYFGAGTRLSVL.

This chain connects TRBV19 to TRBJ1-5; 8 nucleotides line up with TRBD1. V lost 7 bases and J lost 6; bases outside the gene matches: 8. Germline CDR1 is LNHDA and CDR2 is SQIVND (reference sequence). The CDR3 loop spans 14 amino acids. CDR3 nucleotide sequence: TGTGCCAGTATGCTTTCAGGGGGCACTCAGCCCCAGCATTTT. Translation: CASMLSGGTQPQHF.

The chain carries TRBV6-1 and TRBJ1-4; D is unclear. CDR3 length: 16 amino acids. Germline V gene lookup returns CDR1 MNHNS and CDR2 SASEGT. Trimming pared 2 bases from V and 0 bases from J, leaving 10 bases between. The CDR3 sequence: CASSEILNPTNEKLFF. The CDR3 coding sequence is TGTGCCAGCAGTGAAATCCTAAACCCAACTAATGAAAAACTGTTTTTT.

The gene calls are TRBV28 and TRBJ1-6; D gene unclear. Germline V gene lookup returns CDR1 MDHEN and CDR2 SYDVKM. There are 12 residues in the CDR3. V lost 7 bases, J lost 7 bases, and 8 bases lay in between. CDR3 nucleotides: TGTGCCAGCAAGGAGTGGAATTCACCCCTCCACTTT. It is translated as CASKEWNSPLHF.

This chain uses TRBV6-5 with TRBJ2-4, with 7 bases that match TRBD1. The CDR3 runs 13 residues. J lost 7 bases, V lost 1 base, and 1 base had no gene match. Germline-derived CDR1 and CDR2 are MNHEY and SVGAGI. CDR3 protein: CASSYLQGNIQYF. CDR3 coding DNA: TGTGCCAGCAGTTACTTACAGGGGAACATTCAGTACTTC.

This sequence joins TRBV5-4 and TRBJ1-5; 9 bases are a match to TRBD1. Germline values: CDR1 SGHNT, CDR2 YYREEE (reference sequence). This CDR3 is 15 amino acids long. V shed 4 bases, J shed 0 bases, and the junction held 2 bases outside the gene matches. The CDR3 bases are TGTGCCAGCAGCCGGGACAGGGATAGCAATCAGCCCCAGCATTTT. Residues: CASSRDRDSNQPQHF.

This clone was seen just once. The CDR3 is CASSQRRTNRDTGELFF. The DNA for the CDR3 is TGTGCCAGCAGCCAAAGGCGAACGAACCGAGACACCGGGGAGCTGTTTTTT. The rearrangement uses TRBV3-1 (or the pseudogene TRBV3-2) and TRBJ2-2; D gene ambiguous. V was clipped by 2 bases and J by 3 bases, with 16 bases between them. Germline CDR1 and CDR2: LGHDT and YNNKEL (reference sequence). The CDR3 has 17 amino acids.

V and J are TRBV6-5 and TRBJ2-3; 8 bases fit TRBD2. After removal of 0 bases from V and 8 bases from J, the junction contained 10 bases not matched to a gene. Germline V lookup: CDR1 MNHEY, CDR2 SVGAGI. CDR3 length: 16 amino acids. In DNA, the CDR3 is TGTGCCAGCAGTTACTCGGCTACCGGGACTAGACGTACGCAGTATTTT. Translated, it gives CASSYSATGTRRTQYF.

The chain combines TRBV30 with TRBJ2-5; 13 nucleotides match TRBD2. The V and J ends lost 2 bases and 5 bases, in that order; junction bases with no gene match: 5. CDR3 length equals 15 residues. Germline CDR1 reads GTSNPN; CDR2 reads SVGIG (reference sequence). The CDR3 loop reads CAWSRLAGGAETQYF. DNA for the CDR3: TGTGCCTGGAGTAGACTAGCGGGGGGAGCGGAGACCCAGTACTTC. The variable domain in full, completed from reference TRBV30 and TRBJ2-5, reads SQTIHQWPATLVQPVGSPLSLECTVEGTSNPNLYWYRQAAGRGLQLLFYSVGIGQISSEVPQNLSASRPQDRQFILSSKKLLLSDSGFYLCAWSRLAGGAETQYFGPGTRLLVL.

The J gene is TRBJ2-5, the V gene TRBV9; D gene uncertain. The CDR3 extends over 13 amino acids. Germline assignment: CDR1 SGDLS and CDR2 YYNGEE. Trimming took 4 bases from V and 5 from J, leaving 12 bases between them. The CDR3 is CASSLSPLETQYF. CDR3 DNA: TGTGCCAGCAGCCTTAGCCCCCTTGAGACCCAGTACTTC.

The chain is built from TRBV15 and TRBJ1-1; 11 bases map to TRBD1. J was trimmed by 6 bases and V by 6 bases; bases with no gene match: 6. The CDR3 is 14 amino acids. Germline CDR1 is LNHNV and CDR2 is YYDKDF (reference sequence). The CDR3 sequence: CATRGTGGTPEAFF. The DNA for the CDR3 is TGTGCCACCAGAGGGACAGGGGGTACCCCTGAAGCTTTCTTT.

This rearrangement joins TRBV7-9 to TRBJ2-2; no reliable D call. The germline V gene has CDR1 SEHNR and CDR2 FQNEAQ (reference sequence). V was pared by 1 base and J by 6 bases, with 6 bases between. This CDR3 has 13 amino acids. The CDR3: CASSLVYAGELFF. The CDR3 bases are TGTGCCAGCAGCTTAGTCTATGCCGGGGAGCTGTTTTTT. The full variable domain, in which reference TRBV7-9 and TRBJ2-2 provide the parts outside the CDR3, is DTGVSQNPRHKITKRGQNVTFRCDPISEHNRLYWYRQTLGQGPEFLTYFQNEAQLEKSRLLSDRFSAERPKGSFSTLEIQRTEQGDSAMYLCASSLVYAGELFFGEGSRLTVL.

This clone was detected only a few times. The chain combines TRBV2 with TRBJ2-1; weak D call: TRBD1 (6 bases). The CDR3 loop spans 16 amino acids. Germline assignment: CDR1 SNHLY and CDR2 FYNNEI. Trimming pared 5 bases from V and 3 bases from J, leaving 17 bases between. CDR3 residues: CASSLDADSFYNEQFF. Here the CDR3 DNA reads TGTGCCAGCAGTCTCGATGCGGACAGTTTCTACAATGAGCAGTTCTTC.

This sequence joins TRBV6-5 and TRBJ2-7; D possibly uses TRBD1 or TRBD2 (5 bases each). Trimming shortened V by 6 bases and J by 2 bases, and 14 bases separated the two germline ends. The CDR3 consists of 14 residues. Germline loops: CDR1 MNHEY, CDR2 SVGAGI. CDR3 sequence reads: CASRVRDGPYEQYF. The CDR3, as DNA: TGTGCCAGCAGGGTCCGGGACGGACCCTACGAGCAGTACTTC.